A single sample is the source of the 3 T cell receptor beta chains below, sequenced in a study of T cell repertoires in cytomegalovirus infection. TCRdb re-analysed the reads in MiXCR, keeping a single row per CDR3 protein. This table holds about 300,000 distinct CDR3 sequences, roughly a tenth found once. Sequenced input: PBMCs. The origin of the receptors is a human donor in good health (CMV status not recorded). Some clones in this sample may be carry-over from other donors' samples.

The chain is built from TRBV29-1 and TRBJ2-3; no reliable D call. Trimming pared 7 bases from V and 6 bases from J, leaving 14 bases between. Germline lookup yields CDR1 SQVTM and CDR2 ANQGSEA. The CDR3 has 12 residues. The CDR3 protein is CSATRLGDTQYF. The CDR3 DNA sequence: TGCAGCGCCACACGCCTGGGCGATACGCAGTATTTT.

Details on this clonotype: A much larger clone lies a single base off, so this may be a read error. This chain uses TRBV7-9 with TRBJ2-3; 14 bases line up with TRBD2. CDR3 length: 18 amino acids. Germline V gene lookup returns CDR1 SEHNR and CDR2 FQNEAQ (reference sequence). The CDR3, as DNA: TGTGCCAACAGCCCGGGACTAGCGGGGGACCTGCTCGCTTATACGCAGTATTTT. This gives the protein CANSPGLAGDLLAYTQYF.

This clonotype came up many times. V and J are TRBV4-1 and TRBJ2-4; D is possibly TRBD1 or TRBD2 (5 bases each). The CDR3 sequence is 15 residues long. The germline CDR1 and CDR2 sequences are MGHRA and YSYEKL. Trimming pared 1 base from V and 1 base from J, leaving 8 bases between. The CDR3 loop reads CASSQVRDAKNIQYF. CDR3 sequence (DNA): TGCGCCAGCAGCCAAGTCCGGGACGCCAAAAACATTCAGTACTTC.